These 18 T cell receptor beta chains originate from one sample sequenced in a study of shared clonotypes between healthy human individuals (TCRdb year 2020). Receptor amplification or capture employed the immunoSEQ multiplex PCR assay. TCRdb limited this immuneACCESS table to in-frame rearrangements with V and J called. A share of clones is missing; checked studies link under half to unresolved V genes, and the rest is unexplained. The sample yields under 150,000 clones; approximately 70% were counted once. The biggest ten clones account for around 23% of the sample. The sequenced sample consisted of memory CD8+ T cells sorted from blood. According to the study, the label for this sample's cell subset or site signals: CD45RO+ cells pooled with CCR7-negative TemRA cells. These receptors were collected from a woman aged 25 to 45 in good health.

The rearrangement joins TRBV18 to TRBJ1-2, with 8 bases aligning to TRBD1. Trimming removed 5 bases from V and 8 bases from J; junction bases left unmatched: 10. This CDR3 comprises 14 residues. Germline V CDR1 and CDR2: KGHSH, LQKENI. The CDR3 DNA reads TGTGCCAGCTCATCGACGACAGGGGTGGGCGGCTACACCTTC. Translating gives CASSSTTGVGGYTF.

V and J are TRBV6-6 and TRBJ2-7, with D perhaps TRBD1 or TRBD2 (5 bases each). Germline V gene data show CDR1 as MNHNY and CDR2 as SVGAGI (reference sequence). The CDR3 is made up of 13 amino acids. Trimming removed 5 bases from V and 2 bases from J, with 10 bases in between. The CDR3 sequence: CASSQGTTYEQYF. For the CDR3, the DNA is TGTGCCAGCAGTCAAGGGACCACCTACGAGCAGTACTTC.

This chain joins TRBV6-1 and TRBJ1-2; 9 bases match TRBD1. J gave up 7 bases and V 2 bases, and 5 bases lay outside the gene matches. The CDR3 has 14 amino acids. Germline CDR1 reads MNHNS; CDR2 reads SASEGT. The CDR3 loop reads CASSELGTGTGYTF. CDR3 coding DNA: TGTGCCAGCAGTGAATTGGGGACAGGGACTGGCTACACCTTC.

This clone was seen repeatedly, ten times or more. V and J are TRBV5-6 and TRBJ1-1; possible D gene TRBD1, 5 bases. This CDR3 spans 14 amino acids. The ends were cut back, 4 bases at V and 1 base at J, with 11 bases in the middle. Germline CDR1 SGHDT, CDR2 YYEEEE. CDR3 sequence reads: CASSASTENTEAFF. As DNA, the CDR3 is TGTGCCAGCAGCGCCTCGACAGAGAACACTGAAGCTTTCTTT.

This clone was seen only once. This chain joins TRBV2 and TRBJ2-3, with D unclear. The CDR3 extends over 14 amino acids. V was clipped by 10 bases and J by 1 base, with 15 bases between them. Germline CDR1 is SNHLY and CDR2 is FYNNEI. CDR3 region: CANRPNLRTDTQYF. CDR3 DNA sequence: TGTGCCAACCGACCGAACCTCCGCACAGATACGCAGTATTTT.

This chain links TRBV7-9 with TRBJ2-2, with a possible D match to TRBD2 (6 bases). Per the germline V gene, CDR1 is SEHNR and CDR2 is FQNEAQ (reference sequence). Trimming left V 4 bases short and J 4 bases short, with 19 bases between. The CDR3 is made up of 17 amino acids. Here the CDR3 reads CASSSHVEGVGTGELFF. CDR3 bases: TGTGCCAGCAGCTCCCACGTGGAGGGAGTCGGCACCGGGGAGCTGTTTTTT.

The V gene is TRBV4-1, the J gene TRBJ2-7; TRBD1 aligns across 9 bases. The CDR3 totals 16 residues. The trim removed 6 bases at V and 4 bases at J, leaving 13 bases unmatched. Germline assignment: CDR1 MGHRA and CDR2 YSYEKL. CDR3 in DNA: TGCGCCAGCAGTCAAATGCGGGGACAGGGAAATTACGAGCAGTACTTC. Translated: CASSQMRGQGNYEQYF.

The CDR3 loop is CASSLQGGTGELFF. CDR3 DNA: TGCGCCAGCAGCTTGCAGGGCGGGACCGGGGAGCTGTTTTTT. The gene calls are TRBV5-1 and TRBJ2-2; TRBD1 or TRBD2 may be the D gene (5 bases each). The CDR3 contains 14 residues. CDR1 and CDR2 (germline): SGHRS, YFSETQ. Trimming removed 1 base at V and 5 bases at J, with 9 bases between.

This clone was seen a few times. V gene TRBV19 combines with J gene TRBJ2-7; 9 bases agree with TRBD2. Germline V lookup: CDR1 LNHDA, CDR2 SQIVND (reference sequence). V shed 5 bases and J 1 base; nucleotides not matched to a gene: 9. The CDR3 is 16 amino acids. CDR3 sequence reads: CASSWKMGLASYEQYF. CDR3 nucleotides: TGTGCCAGTAGTTGGAAGATGGGACTAGCTTCCTACGAGCAGTACTTC.

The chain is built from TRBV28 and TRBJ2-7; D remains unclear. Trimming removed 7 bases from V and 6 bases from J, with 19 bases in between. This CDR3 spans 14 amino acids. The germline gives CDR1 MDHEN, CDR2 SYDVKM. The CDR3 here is CASKKAPKSLEQYF. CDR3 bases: TGTGCCAGCAAAAAGGCCCCTAAATCTCTCGAGCAGTACTTC.

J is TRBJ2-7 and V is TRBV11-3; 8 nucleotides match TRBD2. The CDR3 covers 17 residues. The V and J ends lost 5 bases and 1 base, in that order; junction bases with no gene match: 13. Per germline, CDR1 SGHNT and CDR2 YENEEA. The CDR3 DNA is TGTGCCAGCAGCCCACTGCCTGGCAGCGGGAGTTCCTACGAGCAGTACTTC. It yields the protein CASSPLPGSGSSYEQYF.

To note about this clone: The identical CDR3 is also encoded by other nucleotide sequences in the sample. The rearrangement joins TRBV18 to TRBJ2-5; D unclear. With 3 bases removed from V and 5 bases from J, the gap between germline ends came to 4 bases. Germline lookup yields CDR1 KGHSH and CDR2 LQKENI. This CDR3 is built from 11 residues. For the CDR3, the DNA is TGTGCCAGCTCACCGCGTGAGACCCAGTACTTC. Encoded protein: CASSPRETQYF.

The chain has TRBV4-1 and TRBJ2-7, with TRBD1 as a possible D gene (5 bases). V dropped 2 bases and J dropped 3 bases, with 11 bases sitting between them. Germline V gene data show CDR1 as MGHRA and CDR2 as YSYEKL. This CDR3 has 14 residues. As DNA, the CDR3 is TGCGCCAGCAGCCAACGGCAGGGCTTCTACGAGCAGTACTTC. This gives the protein CASSQRQGFYEQYF.

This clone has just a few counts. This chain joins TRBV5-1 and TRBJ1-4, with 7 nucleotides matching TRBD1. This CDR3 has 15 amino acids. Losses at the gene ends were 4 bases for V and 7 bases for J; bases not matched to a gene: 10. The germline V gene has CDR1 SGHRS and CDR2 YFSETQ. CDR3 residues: CASSLADRDVEKLFF. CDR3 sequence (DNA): TGCGCCAGCAGCCTGGCAGACAGGGACGTTGAAAAACTGTTTTTT.

The CDR3 loop is CASSPLFGMNQPQHF. The CDR3 bases are TGTGCCAGCTCACCACTTTTTGGAATGAATCAGCCCCAGCATTTT. The rearrangement joins TRBV18 to TRBJ1-5; D not certain. This CDR3 is built from 15 residues. Trimming took off 1 base at V and 4 bases at J, with 11 bases between the two ends. Germline V CDR1 and CDR2: KGHSH, LQKENI.

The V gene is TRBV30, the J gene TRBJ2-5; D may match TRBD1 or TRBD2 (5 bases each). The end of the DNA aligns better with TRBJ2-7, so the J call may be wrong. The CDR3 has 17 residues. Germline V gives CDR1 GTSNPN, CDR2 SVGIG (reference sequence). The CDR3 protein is CAWSVGDGWDRAYEQYF. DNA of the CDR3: TGTGCCTGGAGTGTCGGGGACGGTTGGGACCGTGCCTACGAGCAGTACTTC.

The CDR3, as DNA: TGTGCCAGCAGCCCAAGGACAGGGCGCTACGAGCAGTACTTC. Translated, it gives CASSPRTGRYEQYF. The J gene is TRBJ2-7, the V gene TRBV6-6, with TRBD1 identical over 8 bases. This CDR3 is built from 14 residues. Unmatched junction bases numbered 7, after V lost 6 bases and J lost 3 bases. Germline loops: CDR1 MNHNY, CDR2 SVGAGI (reference sequence).

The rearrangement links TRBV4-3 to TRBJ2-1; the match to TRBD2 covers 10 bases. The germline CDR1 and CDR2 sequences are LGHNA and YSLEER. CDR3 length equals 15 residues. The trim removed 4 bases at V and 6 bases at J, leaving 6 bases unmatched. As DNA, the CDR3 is TGCGCCAGCAGCCCCCTAGCGGGAGAGGTCAATGAGCAGTTCTTC. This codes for CASSPLAGEVNEQFF.